Below, 21 T cell receptor beta chains from the same sample are listed, as sequenced in a study of blood T cell repertoires in COVID-19. Libraries were prepared by immunoSEQ multiplex PCR; TCRdb keeps only in-frame clonotypes and omits some of them. The sample carries 140,000 to 150,000 clones, roughly 80% recorded once. The sample taken for sequencing was peripheral blood. Receptors originate from a human donor in a cohort sampled during active COVID-19.

This chain connects TRBV18 to TRBJ1-5; TRBD1 matches 11 bases. The germline CDR1 and CDR2 sequences are KGHSH and LQKENI. V lost 5 bases, J lost 12 bases, and 9 bases stayed unmatched. This CDR3 is built from 14 residues. In DNA form, the CDR3 reads TGTGCCAGCTCAACAGGGTCGGGACAGGGGGTCCAGCATTTT. It specifies CASSTGSGQGVQHF.

V usage is TRBV5-1 and J usage is TRBJ2-3; 9 bases map to TRBD2. Germline assignment: CDR1 SGHRS and CDR2 YFSETQ. CDR3 length equals 16 residues. After removal of 0 bases from V and 4 bases from J, the junction contained 6 bases not matched to a gene. CDR3 DNA: TGCGCCAGCAGCTTGGTTCCGCGGGGGGGCCCAGATACGCAGTATTTT. Translating it yields CASSLVPRGGPDTQYF.

The chain recombines TRBV7-6 with TRBJ2-2; possible D gene TRBD2, 6 bases. The germline gives CDR1 SGHVS, CDR2 FNYEAQ. V lost 5 bases to trimming and J lost 5 bases, with 18 bases between them. This CDR3 is built from 16 residues. The CDR3 sequence is CASSPPGLLGTGELFF. CDR3 nucleotides: TGTGCCAGCAGCCCCCCGGGACTCCTGGGGACCGGGGAGCTGTTTTTT. The complete variable domain, with remaining parts taken from reference TRBV7-6 and TRBJ2-2, reads GAGVSQSPRYKVTKRGQDVALRCDPISGHVSLYWYRQALGQGPEFLTYFNYEAQQDKSGLPNDRFSAERPEGSISTLTIQRTEQRDSAMYRCASSPPGLLGTGELFFGEGSRLTVL.

This chain uses TRBV30 with TRBJ1-5; possible D gene TRBD1, 6 bases. Germline-derived CDR1 and CDR2 are GTSNPN and SVGIG (reference sequence). This CDR3 contains 14 residues. V lost 4 bases and J 1 base, leaving 11 bases between the germline ends. The CDR3 DNA follows: TGTGCCTGGACCCGAGGACAGAGCAATCAGCCCCAGCATTTT. Protein sequence: CAWTRGQSNQPQHF.

This chain uses TRBV5-4 with TRBJ1-2; D may be TRBD1 (6 bases). The CDR3 is made up of 15 amino acids. In germline, CDR1 is SGHNT, CDR2 YYREEE (reference sequence). Deletions cut 0 bases from V and 3 bases from J, with 12 bases between. The CDR3 DNA is TGTGCCAGCAGCTTGGAAGGACAGTCCTACTATGGCTACACCTTC. This codes for CASSLEGQSYYGYTF.

The genes are TRBV29-1 and TRBJ1-1; possible D gene TRBD1, 5 bases. Germline lookup yields CDR1 SQVTM and CDR2 ANQGSEA. V was pared by 6 bases and J by 7 bases, with 21 bases between. The CDR3 contains 14 residues. The chain's CDR3 is CSVQGAGIYGEAFF. Written as DNA, the CDR3 is TGCAGCGTCCAGGGTGCGGGGATATACGGTGAAGCTTTCTTT.

The chain combines TRBV14 with TRBJ1-4, with 7 positions matching TRBD1. The CDR3 length is 15 residues. Germline loops: CDR1 SGHDN, CDR2 FVKESK. The J segment lost 5 bases and the V segment lost 2 bases, leaving 5 bases of the junction unmatched. The chain's CDR3 is CASSQRQGGNEKLFF. The CDR3 DNA reads TGTGCCAGCAGCCAACGTCAGGGGGGCAATGAAAAACTGTTTTTT.

This clone was picked up a small number of times. The chain employs TRBV28 and TRBJ1-2, with D possibly matching TRBD1 (6 bases). CDR3 length: 15 amino acids. CDR1 and CDR2 from the germline V gene are MDHEN and SYDVKM. V dropped 2 bases and J dropped 5 bases, with 15 bases sitting between them. CDR3 nucleotide sequence: TGTGCCAGCAGTTTAAGGGTCCAGGGGTTGTATGGCTACACCTTC. This encodes CASSLRVQGLYGYTF.

The V and J genes are TRBV30 and TRBJ2-2; D is possibly TRBD1 (8 bases). Germline CDR1 and CDR2: GTSNPN and SVGIG (reference sequence). V was cut by 3 bases and J by 6 bases, with 17 bases left in between. The CDR3 loop spans 15 amino acids. The CDR3 bases are TGTGCCTGGAGCCCCGACAGGGGAGGGGCCGGGGAGCTGTTTTTT. Amino acid sequence: CAWSPDRGGAGELFF.

The gene calls are TRBV5-1 and TRBJ2-7; 7 bases match TRBD1. The junction had 4 bases not matched to a gene; V was cut back by 0 bases and J by 4 bases. Germline-derived CDR1 and CDR2 are SGHRS and YFSETQ. The length of the CDR3 is 14 residues. The CDR3 DNA sequence: TGCGCCAGCAGCTTGGGAACAGGGGCTTACGAGCAGTACTTC. Residues: CASSLGTGAYEQYF.

A note on this clone: Other DNA sequences in this specimen translate into the identical CDR3. The V and J genes are TRBV2 and TRBJ1-1, with TRBD1 as a possible D gene (6 bases). CDR1 SNHLY and CDR2 FYNNEI come from the germline V gene. V dropped 4 bases and J dropped 0 bases, with 9 bases sitting between them. The length of the CDR3 is 14 residues. CDR3 protein: CASSGGQMNTEAFF. CDR3 sequence (DNA): TGTGCCAGCAGTGGCGGACAGATGAACACTGAAGCTTTCTTT.

The V and J genes are TRBV6-2 or TRBV6-3 and TRBJ1-1; a possible D gene is TRBD1 (6 bases). Germline CDR1 and CDR2: MNHEY and SVGEGT. Trimming cost V 2 bases and J 1 base, with 11 bases left between them. The CDR3 runs 15 residues. CDR3 nucleotide sequence: TGTGCCAGCAGTTACGGGTGGGGGCGGAACACTGAAGCTTTCTTT. Translation gives CASSYGWGRNTEAFF.

The chain links TRBV19 to TRBJ1-1; D is possibly TRBD1 (6 bases). V shed 0 bases and J shed 7 bases, with 12 bases lying between them. The CDR3 consists of 14 residues. Germline V gene data show CDR1 as LNHDA and CDR2 as SQIVND (reference sequence). The CDR3 here is CASSIEGTGSEAFF. In DNA form, the CDR3 reads TGTGCCAGTAGTATAGAAGGAACAGGGAGTGAAGCTTTCTTT. Full variable domain (rest looked up from reference TRBV19 and TRBJ1-1): DGGITQSPKYLFRKEGQNVTLSCEQNLNHDAMYWYRQDPGQGLRLIYYSQIVNDFQKGDIAEGYSVSREKKESFPLTVTSAQKNPTAFYLCASSIEGTGSEAFFGQGTRLTVV.

The J gene is TRBJ2-5, the V gene TRBV18; 7 bases fit TRBD1. J gave up 5 bases and V 3 bases, and 9 bases lay outside the gene matches. The CDR3 is 15 amino acids. Germline CDR1 is KGHSH and CDR2 is LQKENI. CDR3 nucleotides: TGTGCCAGCTCACCTTTTTCAACAGGGGATGAGACCCAGTACTTC. It codes for CASSPFSTGDETQYF. The whole variable domain, remainder taken from reference TRBV18 and TRBJ2-5, is NAGVMQNPRHLVRRRGQEARLRCSPMKGHSHVYWYRQLPEEGLKFMVYLQKENIIDESGMPKERFSAEFPKEGPSILRIQQVVRGDSAAYFCASSPFSTGDETQYFGPGTRLLVL.

The chain has TRBV11-3 and TRBJ2-2, with D perhaps matching TRBD2 (6 bases). V was trimmed by 6 bases and J by 0 bases, leaving 11 bases between them. In germline, CDR1 is SGHNT, CDR2 YENEEA. CDR3 length equals 15 residues. CDR3 in amino acids: CASRPGGSNTGELFF. DNA for the CDR3: TGTGCCAGCAGACCCGGAGGGTCGAACACCGGGGAGCTGTTTTTT. Supplemented by reference TRBV11-3 and TRBJ2-2, the full variable domain reads EAGVVQSPRYKIIEKKQPVAFWCNPISGHNTLYWYLQNLGQGPELLIRYENEEAVDDSQLPKDRFSAERLKGVDSTLKIQPAELGDSAVYLCASRPGGSNTGELFFGEGSRLTVL.

This sequence joins TRBV10-3 and TRBJ2-1; TRBD1 matches 10 bases. With 6 bases clipped from V and 6 bases from J, the junction kept 11 bases outside the gene matches. Per germline, CDR1 ENHRY and CDR2 SYGVKD. The CDR3 has 16 residues. This CDR3 is CAIRTWPGQGINEQFF. The CDR3 nucleotides are TGTGCCATCAGGACTTGGCCGGGACAGGGGATCAATGAGCAGTTCTTC.

The V gene is TRBV9, the J gene TRBJ2-6, with 8 bases lining up with TRBD1. With V trimmed by 0 bases and J by 1 base, 6 bases remained unmatched. This CDR3 comprises 18 residues. Germline V gene lookup returns CDR1 SGDLS and CDR2 YYNGEE. The CDR3, as DNA: TGTGCCAGCAGCGTAGGTACAGGGACAGGATCTGGGGCCAACGTCCTGACTTTC. Translated, it gives CASSVGTGTGSGANVLTF.

This clone was observed a single time. V usage is TRBV6-5 and J usage is TRBJ2-1; D uncertain. CDR1 and CDR2 from the germline V gene are MNHEY and SVGAGI. The ends were cut back, 7 bases at V and 9 bases at J, with 13 bases in the middle. This CDR3 spans 12 amino acids. CDR3 sequence reads: CASTSVRREQFF. The CDR3 DNA is TGTGCCAGCACGTCGGTCCGTCGTGAGCAGTTCTTC.

This rearrangement joins TRBV18 to TRBJ2-7; TRBD1 agrees at 9 bases. Germline assignment: CDR1 KGHSH and CDR2 LQKENI. V lost 4 bases to trimming and J lost 2 bases; unmatched junction nucleotides: 6. The length of the CDR3 is 15 residues. CDR3 loop: CASSRTGGVPYEQYF. The DNA for the CDR3 is TGTGCCAGCTCACGTACAGGGGGCGTCCCCTACGAGCAGTACTTC. Based on the CDR3 plus reference TRBV18 and TRBJ2-7, the full variable domain is NAGVMQNPRHLVRRRGQEARLRCSPMKGHSHVYWYRQLPEEGLKFMVYLQKENIIDESGMPKERFSAEFPKEGPSILRIQQVVRGDSAAYFCASSRTGGVPYEQYFGPGTRLTVT.

The V call is TRBV6-2 or TRBV6-3, the J call TRBJ1-5; no clear D. Per the germline V gene, CDR1 is MNHEY and CDR2 is SVGEGT. Trimming removed 6 bases at V and 5 bases at J, with 14 bases between. CDR3 size: 14 residues. This CDR3 is CASSIDGPYQPQHF. For the CDR3, the DNA is TGTGCCAGCAGCATCGATGGGCCGTATCAGCCCCAGCATTTT.

The count of this clone is one. The chain is built from TRBV7-2 and TRBJ2-1; 8 positions agree with TRBD2. Trimming cost V 5 bases and J 6 bases; bases outside gene matches: 12. From germline, CDR1 is SGHTA and CDR2 FQGNSA. The CDR3 extends over 16 amino acids. CDR3 region: CASSPIGAGVLNEQFF. The CDR3 DNA sequence: TGTGCCAGCAGCCCCATAGGAGCGGGGGTCCTCAATGAGCAGTTCTTC. The entire variable domain, with the rest obtained from reference TRBV7-2 and TRBJ2-1, is as follows: GAGVSQSPSNKVTEKGKDVELRCDPISGHTALYWYRQSLGQGLEFLIYFQGNSAPDKSGLPSDRFSAERTGGSVSTLTIQRTQQEDSAVYLCASSPIGAGVLNEQFFGPGTRLTVL.